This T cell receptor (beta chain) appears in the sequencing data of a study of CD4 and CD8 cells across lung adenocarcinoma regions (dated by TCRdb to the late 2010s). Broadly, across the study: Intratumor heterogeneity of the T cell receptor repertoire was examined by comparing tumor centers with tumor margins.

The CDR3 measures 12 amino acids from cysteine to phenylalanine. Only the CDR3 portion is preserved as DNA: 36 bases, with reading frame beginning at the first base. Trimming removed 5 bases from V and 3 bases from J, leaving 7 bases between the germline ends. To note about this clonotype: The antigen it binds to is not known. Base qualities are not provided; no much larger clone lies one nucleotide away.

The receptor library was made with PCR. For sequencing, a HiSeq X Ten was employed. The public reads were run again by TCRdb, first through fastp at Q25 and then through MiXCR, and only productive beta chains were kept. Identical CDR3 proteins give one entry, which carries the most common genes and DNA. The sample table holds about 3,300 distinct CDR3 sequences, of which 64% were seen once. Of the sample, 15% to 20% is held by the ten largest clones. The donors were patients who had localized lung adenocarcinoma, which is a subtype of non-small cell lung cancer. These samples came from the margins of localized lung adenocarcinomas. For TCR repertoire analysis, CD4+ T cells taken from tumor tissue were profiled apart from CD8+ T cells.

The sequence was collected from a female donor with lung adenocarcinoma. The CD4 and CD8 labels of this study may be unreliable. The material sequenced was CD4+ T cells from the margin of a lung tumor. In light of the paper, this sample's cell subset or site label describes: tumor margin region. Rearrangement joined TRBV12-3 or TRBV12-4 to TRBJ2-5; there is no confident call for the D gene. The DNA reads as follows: TGTGCCAGCAGTCGACAAGAAGAGACCCAGTACTTC. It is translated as CASSRQEETQYF.